Following are 5 T cell receptor beta chains from one sample sequenced in a study of blood T cells in healthy people across ages. A sample-barcoded 5' primer and a J-beta primer mix were used in a second PCR of roughly 6 to 11 cycles. TCRdb called the 5' RACE reads again in MiXCR, with one record for every CDR3 protein. The table includes roughly 860,000 distinct CDR3 sequences, around 62% detected once. Sample: blood. These receptors were collected from a man younger than 45 in good health.

The rearrangement links TRBV9 to TRBJ2-4; TRBD1 matches 12 bases. The V gene end was trimmed by 3 bases and the J gene end by 8 bases; junction bases not matched to a gene: 6. The CDR3 has 15 residues. In germline, CDR1 is SGDLS, CDR2 YYNGEE. CDR3 nucleotides: TGTGCCAGCAGCGCGGGACAGGGGGCGCGAGACATTCAGTACTTC. It yields the protein CASSAGQGARDIQYF.

This clonotype was counted between two and nine times. The chain combines TRBV14 with TRBJ2-5, with D perhaps matching TRBD1 (5 bases). The V and J ends lost 4 bases and 5 bases respectively, with 17 bases between them. CDR1 and CDR2 (germline): SGHDN, FVKESK. The CDR3 spans 15 residues. The CDR3 DNA sequence: TGTGCCAGCAGCCCCAGGGTCGGTGGATCGGAGACCCAGTACTTC. Translated, it gives CASSPRVGGSETQYF.

This chain uses TRBV20-1 with TRBJ2-1; D is possibly TRBD2 (6 bases). This CDR3 spans 14 amino acids. V lost 0 bases and J lost 5, with 11 bases in between. CDR1 is DFQATT, CDR2 SNEGSKA, per germline (reference sequence). The CDR3 DNA follows: TGCAGTGCTAGAGAGCGGGGCCTGAACAATGAGCAGTTCTTC. This encodes CSARERGLNNEQFF.

V and J are TRBV29-1 and TRBJ2-4; possibly TRBD1 for D (6 bases). Germline CDR1 SQVTM, CDR2 ANQGSEA. This CDR3 has 14 amino acids. Trimming removed 6 bases from V and 5 bases from J, with 17 bases in between. CDR3 sequence: CSVALQGFQNIQYF. DNA of the CDR3: TGCAGCGTCGCGTTACAGGGCTTCCAAAACATTCAGTACTTC.

This clonotype has more than one count but fewer than ten. J is TRBJ2-4 and V is TRBV5-1, with 9 nucleotides matching TRBD1. The CDR3 sequence is 15 residues long. From germline, CDR1 is SGHRS and CDR2 YFSETQ. With 2 bases clipped from V and 7 bases from J, the junction kept 7 bases outside the gene matches. The CDR3 loop reads CASSFGTGGMNIQYF. CDR3 nucleotides: TGCGCCAGCAGCTTTGGAACAGGGGGCATGAACATTCAGTACTTC.